Following are 11 T cell receptor beta chains from one sample sequenced in a study of control samples from healthy donors and cancer patients. Profiling relied on immunoSEQ multiplex PCR, and the TCRdb table lists in-frame clones only, not all of them. The sample has 60,000 or so clones, approximately 95% seen once. Sequencing used blood. Source of these receptors: a woman between 18 and 29 years old in good health.

The chain employs TRBV6-5 and TRBJ1-1; a possible D gene is TRBD1 (5 bases). CDR3 length: 15 residues. The germline V gene encodes CDR1 MNHEY and CDR2 SVGAGI. With 6 bases removed from V and 0 bases from J, the gap between germline ends came to 14 bases. Here the CDR3 reads CASRGQGYMNTEAFF. The CDR3 DNA follows: TGTGCCAGCAGAGGCCAGGGCTACATGAACACTGAAGCTTTCTTT.

The V call is TRBV10-3, the J call TRBJ1-1; D unclear. V lost 0 bases to trimming and J lost 5 bases, with 10 bases between them. The CDR3 sequence is 14 residues long. The germline V gene has CDR1 ENHRY and CDR2 SYGVKD. The chain's CDR3 is CAISESNGGTEAFF. The CDR3 nucleotides read TGTGCCATCAGTGAGTCGAACGGTGGGACTGAAGCTTTCTTT.

Worth noting for this clone: Other DNA sequences in the same sample also yield this CDR3. The V call is TRBV27, the J call TRBJ2-3; 7 nucleotides line up with TRBD2. V dropped 2 bases and J dropped 6; count of bases not matched to a gene: 8. CDR1 is MNHEY, CDR2 SMNVEV, per germline (reference sequence). The CDR3 covers 15 residues. Written as DNA, the CDR3 is TGTGCCAGCAGTTTAGGCGGGGGATCAGCCGATACGCAGTATTTT. Translated, it gives CASSLGGGSADTQYF.

The rearrangement uses TRBV6-5 and TRBJ2-1; D is possibly TRBD2 (5 bases). Trimming took 10 bases from V and 14 from J, leaving 18 bases between them. This CDR3 region has 11 residues. The germline CDR1 and CDR2 sequences are MNHEY and SVGAGI. CDR3 residues: CATHADRREFF. For the CDR3, the DNA is TGTGCCACCCACGCGGACCGGCGGGAGTTCTTC.

This clone has more than one count but fewer than ten. This chain links TRBV9 with TRBJ1-1; D might be TRBD1 (6 bases). Germline V gene sequence: CDR1 SGDLS, CDR2 YYNGEE. CDR3 length equals 16 residues. V lost 0 bases to trimming and J lost 4 bases, with 16 bases between them. CDR3 loop: CASSVGDNIPFTEAFF. Written as DNA, the CDR3 is TGTGCCAGCAGCGTAGGGGACAATATCCCCTTCACTGAAGCTTTCTTT.

J is TRBJ1-2 and V is TRBV4-1; a possible D gene is TRBD1 (6 bases). CDR1 is MGHRA, CDR2 YSYEKL, per germline. Trimming shortened V by 2 bases and J by 1 base, and 20 bases separated the two germline ends. This CDR3 spans 18 amino acids. CDR3 in DNA: TGCGCCAGCAGCCAACCACTAATCCGGGACATAGATAACTATGGCTACACCTTC. Translated, it gives CASSQPLIRDIDNYGYTF.

This chain joins TRBV18 and TRBJ1-5; possible D gene TRBD1, 5 bases. Germline CDR1 reads KGHSH; CDR2 reads LQKENI. V lost 3 bases, J lost 1 base, and 13 bases lay in between. The CDR3 covers 16 residues. The CDR3 sequence: CASSPPGVASNQPQHF. The CDR3 DNA reads TGTGCCAGCTCACCCCCGGGGGTTGCCAGCAATCAGCCCCAGCATTTT.

The chain is built from TRBV6-2 or TRBV6-3 and TRBJ2-3; TRBD1 matches at 7 bases. This CDR3 is 15 amino acids long. Germline V gene sequence: CDR1 MNHEY, CDR2 SVGEGT. Trimming took 2 bases from V and 4 from J; bases not matched to a gene: 6. CDR3 coding DNA: TGTGCCAGCAGTTACGGGACAGAACCCCCAGATACGCAGTATTTT. It specifies CASSYGTEPPDTQYF.

V gene TRBV4-1 combines with J gene TRBJ1-6, with D possibly being TRBD1 (5 bases). V lost 0 bases and J lost 2, with 8 bases in between. The germline gives CDR1 MGHRA, CDR2 YSYEKL. CDR3 length: 16 amino acids. The CDR3 is CASSQEGQAYNSPLHF. CDR3 bases: TGCGCCAGCAGCCAAGAGGGGCAGGCCTATAATTCACCCCTCCACTTT.

The V call is TRBV30, the J call TRBJ1-2; D is perhaps TRBD1 (6 bases). Germline V CDR1 and CDR2: GTSNPN, SVGIG (reference sequence). V lost 3 bases and J lost 2, with 13 bases in between. This CDR3 is built from 14 residues. The CDR3 DNA reads TGTGCCTGGAGGGAAGACACAGGGAACTATGGCTACACCTTC. This translates into CAWREDTGNYGYTF. Full variable domain (outside the CDR3, taken from reference TRBV30 and TRBJ1-2): SQTIHQWPATLVQPVGSPLSLECTVEGTSNPNLYWYRQAAGRGLQLLFYSVGIGQISSEVPQNLSASRPQDRQFILSSKKLLLSDSGFYLCAWREDTGNYGYTFGSGTRLTVV.

V and J are TRBV5-1 and TRBJ2-3; no definite D call. The CDR3 loop spans 12 amino acids. V dropped 4 bases and J dropped 8 bases, with 11 bases sitting between them. Germline V CDR1 and CDR2: SGHRS, YFSETQ. The DNA for the CDR3 is TGCGCCAGCAGCGCCAGAGAAGGTACGCAGTATTTT. Protein product: CASSAREGTQYF.